This entry features one T cell receptor (beta chain) sequence. The antigen is not known. The record originates from a study of OX40 agonist ivuxolimab in advanced cancers. Study details: Each patient was given ivuxolimab into a vein every 2 weeks, at 0.01 to 10 mg/kg. Enrollees could have had prior anti-PD-1, anti-PD-L1 or anti-CTLA-4 therapy, which over 35% had received. Three patients got partial responses; one had hepatocellular carcinoma and two had cutaneous melanoma.

Using immunoSEQ multiplex PCR, the repertoire was profiled, and TCRdb retains in-frame clones only, with some absent. This sample has some 80,000 clones; around 85% occur once, and the top ten carry approximately 2.3%. General study results and limits: The average count of expanded clones was higher among CD8+ T cells than among CD4+.

The CDR3 has 17 amino acids. Trimming cost V 0 bases and J 0 bases, with 12 bases left between them. CDR1 is LGHNA, CDR2 YNFKEQ, per germline. This specimen consisted of CD4+ or CD8+ T cells sorted from blood, obtained in a trial of the OX40 agonist ivuxolimab. This receptor was obtained from an adult with an advanced solid tumor such as melanoma, head and neck, liver or kidney cancer. The chain couples TRBV4-2 to TRBJ1-3, with D tentatively TRBD1 (5 bases). CDR3: CASSQDGTDSSGNTIYF. The CDR3 DNA is TGTGCCAGCAGCCAAGACGGGACGGACTCCTCTGGAAACACCATATATTTT.